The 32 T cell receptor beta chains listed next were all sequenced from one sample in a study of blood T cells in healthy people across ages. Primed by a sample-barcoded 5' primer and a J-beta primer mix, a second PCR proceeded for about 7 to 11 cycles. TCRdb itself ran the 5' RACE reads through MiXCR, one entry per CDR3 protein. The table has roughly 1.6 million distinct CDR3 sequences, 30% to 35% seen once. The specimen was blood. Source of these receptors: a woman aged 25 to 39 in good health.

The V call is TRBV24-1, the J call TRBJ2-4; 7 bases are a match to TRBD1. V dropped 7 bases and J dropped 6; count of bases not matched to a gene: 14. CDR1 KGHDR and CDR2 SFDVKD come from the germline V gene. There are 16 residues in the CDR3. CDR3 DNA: TGTGCCACCAGCCGACCGGACAGGCTTGTAGGAAACATTCAGTACTTC. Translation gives CATSRPDRLVGNIQYF.

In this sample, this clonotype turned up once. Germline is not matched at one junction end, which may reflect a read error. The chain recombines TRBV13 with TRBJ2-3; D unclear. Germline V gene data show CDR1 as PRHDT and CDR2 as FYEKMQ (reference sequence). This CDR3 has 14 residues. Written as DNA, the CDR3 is TGTGCCAGCTTACGGCAGAGTGGCACAGATCCGCAGTATTTT. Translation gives CASLRQSGTDPQYF.

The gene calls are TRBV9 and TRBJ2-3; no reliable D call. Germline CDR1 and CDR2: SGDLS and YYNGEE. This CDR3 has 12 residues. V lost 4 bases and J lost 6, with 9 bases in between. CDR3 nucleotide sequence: TGTGCCAGCAGCCAGAGAGGCGATACGCAGTATTTT. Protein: CASSQRGDTQYF.

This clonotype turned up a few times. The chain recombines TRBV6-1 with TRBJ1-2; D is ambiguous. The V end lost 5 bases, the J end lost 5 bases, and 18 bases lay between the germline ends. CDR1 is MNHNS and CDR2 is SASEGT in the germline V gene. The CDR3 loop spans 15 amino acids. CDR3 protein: CASSPGPGLGYGYTF. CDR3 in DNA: TGTGCCAGCAGTCCCGGGCCAGGACTAGGGTATGGCTACACCTTC.

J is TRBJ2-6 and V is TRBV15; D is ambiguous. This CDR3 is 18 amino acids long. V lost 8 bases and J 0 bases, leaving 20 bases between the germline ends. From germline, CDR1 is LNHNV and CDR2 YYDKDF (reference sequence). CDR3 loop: CATADYSKRYSGANVLTF. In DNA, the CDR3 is TGTGCCACCGCTGATTATTCCAAACGCTACTCTGGGGCCAACGTCCTGACTTTC.

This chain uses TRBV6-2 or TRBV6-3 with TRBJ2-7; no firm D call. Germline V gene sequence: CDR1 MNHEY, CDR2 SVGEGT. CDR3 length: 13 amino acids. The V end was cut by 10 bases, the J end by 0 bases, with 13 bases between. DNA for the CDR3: TGTGCCACGAGAGAGTCGAGCTCCTACGAGCAGTACTTC. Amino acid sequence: CATRESSSYEQYF.

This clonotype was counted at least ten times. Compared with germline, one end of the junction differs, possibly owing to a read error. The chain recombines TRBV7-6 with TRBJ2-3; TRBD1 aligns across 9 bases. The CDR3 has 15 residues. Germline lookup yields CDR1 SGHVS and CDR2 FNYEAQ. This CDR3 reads CASSSTGGRTDTQYF. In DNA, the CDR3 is TGCGCCAGCAGCTCGACAGGGGGTAGGACAGATACGCAGTATTTT.

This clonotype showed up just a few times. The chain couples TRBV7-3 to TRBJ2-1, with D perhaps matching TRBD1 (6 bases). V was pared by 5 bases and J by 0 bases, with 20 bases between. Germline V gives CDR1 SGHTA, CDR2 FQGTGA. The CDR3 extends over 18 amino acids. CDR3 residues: CASSVDRFGQFSYNEQFF. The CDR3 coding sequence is TGTGCCAGCAGCGTAGACCGATTCGGACAGTTCTCCTACAATGAGCAGTTCTTC. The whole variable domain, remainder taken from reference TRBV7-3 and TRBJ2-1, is GAGVSQTPSNKVTEKGKYVELRCDPISGHTALYWYRQSLGQGPEFLIYFQGTGAADDSGLPNDRFFAVRPEGSVSTLKIQRTERGDSAVYLCASSVDRFGQFSYNEQFFGPGTRLTVL.

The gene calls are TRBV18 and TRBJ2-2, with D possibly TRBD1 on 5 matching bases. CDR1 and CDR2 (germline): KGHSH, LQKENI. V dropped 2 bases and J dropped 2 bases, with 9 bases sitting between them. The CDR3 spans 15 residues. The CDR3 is CASSPNRPNTGELFF. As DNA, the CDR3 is TGTGCCAGCTCACCAAACAGGCCCAACACCGGGGAGCTGTTTTTT.

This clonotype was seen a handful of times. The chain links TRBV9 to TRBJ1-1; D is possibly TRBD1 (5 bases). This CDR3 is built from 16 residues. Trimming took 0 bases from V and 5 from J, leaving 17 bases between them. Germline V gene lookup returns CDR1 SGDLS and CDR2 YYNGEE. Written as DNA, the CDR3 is TGTGCCAGCAGCGTAGATTATGGGGACGGGAGGACTGAAGCTTTCTTT. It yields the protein CASSVDYGDGRTEAFF.

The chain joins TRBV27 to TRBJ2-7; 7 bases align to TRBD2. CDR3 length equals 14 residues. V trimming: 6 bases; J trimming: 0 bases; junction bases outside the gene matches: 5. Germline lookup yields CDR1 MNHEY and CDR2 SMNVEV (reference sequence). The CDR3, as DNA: TGTGCCAGCAGGTGTACGGGAGGCTCCTACGAGCAGTACTTC. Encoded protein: CASRCTGGSYEQYF.

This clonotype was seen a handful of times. The CDR3 sequence: CASSLAVGQGRSYGYTF. The CDR3 DNA sequence: TGCGCCAGCAGCTTGGCGGTGGGACAGGGGAGGTCCTATGGCTACACCTTC. The rearrangement joins TRBV5-1 to TRBJ1-2, with 10 positions matching TRBD1. Germline CDR1 SGHRS, CDR2 YFSETQ. The CDR3 has 17 amino acids. The V and J ends lost 0 bases and 4 bases, in that order; junction bases with no gene match: 9.

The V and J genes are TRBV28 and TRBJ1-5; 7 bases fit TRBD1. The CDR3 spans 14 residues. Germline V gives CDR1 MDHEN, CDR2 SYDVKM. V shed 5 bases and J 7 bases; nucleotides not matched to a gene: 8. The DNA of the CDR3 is TGTGCCAGCAGTCCAGGACAGGTCTTCCAGCCCCAGCATTTT. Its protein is CASSPGQVFQPQHF.

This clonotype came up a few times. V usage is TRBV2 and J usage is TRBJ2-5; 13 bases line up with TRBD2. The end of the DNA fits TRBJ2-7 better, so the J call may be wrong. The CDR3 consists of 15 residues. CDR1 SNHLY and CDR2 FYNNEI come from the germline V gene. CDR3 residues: CASRDRLAGGGEQYF. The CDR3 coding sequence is TGTGCCAGCAGAGATCGACTAGCGGGAGGTGGCGAGCAGTACTTC.

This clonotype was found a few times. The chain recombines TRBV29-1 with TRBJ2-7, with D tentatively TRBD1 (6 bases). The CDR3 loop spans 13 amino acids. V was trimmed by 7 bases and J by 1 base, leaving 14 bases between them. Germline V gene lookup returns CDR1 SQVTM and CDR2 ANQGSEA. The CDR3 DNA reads TGCAGCGCCAGGGGCAGTCAGTCCTACGAGCAGTACTTC. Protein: CSARGSQSYEQYF.

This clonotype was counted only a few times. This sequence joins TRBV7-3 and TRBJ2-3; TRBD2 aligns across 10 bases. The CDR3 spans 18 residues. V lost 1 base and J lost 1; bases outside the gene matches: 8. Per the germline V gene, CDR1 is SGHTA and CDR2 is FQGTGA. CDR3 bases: TGTGCCAGCAGCTTAATGGGACCAGCGGGGGGGCGCACAGATACGCAGTATTTT. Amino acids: CASSLMGPAGGRTDTQYF.

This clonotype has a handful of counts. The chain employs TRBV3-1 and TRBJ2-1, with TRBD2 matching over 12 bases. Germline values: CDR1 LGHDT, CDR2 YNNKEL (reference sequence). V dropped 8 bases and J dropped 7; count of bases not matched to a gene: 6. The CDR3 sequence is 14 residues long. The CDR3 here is CASATSGSTNEQFF. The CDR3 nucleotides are TGTGCCAGCGCGACTAGCGGGAGTACGAATGAGCAGTTCTTC.

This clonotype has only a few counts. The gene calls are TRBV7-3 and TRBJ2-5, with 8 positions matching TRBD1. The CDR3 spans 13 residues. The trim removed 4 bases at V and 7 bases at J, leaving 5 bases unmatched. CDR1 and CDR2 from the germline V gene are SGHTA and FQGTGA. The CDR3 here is CASSSDRDGTQYF. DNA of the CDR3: TGTGCCAGCAGCTCGGACAGGGACGGGACCCAGTACTTC.

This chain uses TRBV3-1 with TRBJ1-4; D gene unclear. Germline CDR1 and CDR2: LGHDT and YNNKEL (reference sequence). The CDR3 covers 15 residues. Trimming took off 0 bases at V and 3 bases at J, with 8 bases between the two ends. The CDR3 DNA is TGTGCCAGCAGCCAAGACATGAAATCTAATGAAAAACTGTTTTTT. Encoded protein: CASSQDMKSNEKLFF.

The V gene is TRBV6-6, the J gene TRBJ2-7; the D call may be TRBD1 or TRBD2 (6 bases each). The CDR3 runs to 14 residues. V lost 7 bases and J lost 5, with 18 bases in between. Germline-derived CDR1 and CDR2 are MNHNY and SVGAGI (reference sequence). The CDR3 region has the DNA TGTGCCAGCACCCTCGGGGGCGGATGGGACGAGCAGTACTTC. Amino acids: CASTLGGGWDEQYF.

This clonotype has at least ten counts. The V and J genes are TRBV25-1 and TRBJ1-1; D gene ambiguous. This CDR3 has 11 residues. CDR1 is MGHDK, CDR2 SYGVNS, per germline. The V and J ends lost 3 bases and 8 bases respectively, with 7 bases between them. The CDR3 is CASSEDREAFF. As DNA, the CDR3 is TGTGCCAGCAGTGAGGACCGCGAAGCTTTCTTT.

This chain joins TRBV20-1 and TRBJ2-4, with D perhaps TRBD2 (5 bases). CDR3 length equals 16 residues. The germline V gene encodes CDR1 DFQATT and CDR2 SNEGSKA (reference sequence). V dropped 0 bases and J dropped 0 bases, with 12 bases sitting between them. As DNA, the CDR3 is TGCAGTGCTAGAGAGGGAGACCTTATAGCCAAAAACATTCAGTACTTC. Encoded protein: CSAREGDLIAKNIQYF.

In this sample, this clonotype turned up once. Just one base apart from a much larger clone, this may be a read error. As DNA, the CDR3 is TGTGCCAGCAGGGACAGCTCGTATGATCCCGAGGGCAAGCTCTATGGCTACACCTTC. Translating gives CASRDSSYDPEGKLYGYTF. The J gene is TRBJ1-2, the V gene TRBV6-1; maybe TRBD1 (6 bases). CDR1 MNHNS and CDR2 SASEGT come from the germline V gene. Trimming stripped 6 bases from V and 4 bases from J, with 30 bases between. There are 19 residues in the CDR3.

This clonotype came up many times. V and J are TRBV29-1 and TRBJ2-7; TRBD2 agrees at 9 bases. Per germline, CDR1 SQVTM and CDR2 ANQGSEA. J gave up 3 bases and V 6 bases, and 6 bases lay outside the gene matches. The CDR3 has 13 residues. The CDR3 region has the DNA TGCAGCGTCGTAGCGGGAGATCGCTACGAGCAGTACTTC. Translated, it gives CSVVAGDRYEQYF.

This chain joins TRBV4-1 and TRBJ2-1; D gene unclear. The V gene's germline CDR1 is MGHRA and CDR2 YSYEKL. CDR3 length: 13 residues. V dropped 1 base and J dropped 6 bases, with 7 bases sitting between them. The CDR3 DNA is TGCGCCAGCAGCCAAGTGACTGGCAATGAGCAGTTCTTC. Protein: CASSQVTGNEQFF.

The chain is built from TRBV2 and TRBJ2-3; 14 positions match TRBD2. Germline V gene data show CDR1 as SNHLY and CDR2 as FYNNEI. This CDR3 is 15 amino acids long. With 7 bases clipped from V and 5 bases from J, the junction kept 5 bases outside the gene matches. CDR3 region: CASTRTSGGIDTQYF. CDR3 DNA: TGTGCCAGCACTCGGACTAGCGGGGGGATAGATACGCAGTATTTT.

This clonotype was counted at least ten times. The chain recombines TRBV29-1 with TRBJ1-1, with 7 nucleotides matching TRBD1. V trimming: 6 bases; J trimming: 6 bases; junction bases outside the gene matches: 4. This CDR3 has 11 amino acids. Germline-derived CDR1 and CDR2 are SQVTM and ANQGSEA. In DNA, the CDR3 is TGCAGCGTAGCCACAGGGGCTGAAGCTTTCTTT. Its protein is CSVATGAEAFF.

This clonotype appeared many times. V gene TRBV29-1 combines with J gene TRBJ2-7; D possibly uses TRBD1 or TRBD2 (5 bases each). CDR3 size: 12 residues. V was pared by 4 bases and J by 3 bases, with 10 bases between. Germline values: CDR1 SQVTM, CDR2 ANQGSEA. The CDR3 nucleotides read TGCAGCGTTGGGGGACGGAACTACGAGCAGTACTTC. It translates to CSVGGRNYEQYF.

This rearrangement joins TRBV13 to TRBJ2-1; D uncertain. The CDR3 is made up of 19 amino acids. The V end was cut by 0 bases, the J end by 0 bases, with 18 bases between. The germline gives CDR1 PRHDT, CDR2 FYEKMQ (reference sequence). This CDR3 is CASSLGLRAGTDSYNEQFF. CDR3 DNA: TGTGCCAGCAGCTTAGGCCTTCGTGCAGGTACGGACTCCTACAATGAGCAGTTCTTC.

CDR3 in DNA: TGCAGTGTTCCGACGGGGTCCCCAAGCAATCAGCCCCAGCATTTT. Translating it yields CSVPTGSPSNQPQHF. This chain joins TRBV20-1 and TRBJ1-5; D is unresolved. Trimming removed 7 bases at V and 1 base at J, with 17 bases between. The germline V gene encodes CDR1 DFQATT and CDR2 SNEGSKA (reference sequence). The CDR3 spans 15 residues.

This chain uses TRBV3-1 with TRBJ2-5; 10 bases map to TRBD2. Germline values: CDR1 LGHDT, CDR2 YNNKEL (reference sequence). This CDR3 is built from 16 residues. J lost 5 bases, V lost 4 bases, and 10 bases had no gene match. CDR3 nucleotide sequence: TGTGCCAGCAGCCTCTACCGTGGTAGCGGGGGGGAGACCCAGTACTTC. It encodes CASSLYRGSGGETQYF.

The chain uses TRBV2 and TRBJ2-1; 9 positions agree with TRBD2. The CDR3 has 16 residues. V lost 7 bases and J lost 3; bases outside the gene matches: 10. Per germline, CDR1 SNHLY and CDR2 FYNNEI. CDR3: CASIGQAGGLYNEQFF. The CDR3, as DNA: TGTGCCAGCATAGGGCAAGCGGGAGGACTCTACAATGAGCAGTTCTTC.